This is a list of T cell receptor beta chains from one sample in a study of shared clonotypes between healthy human individuals. Clones were read by immunoSEQ multiplex PCR, and TCRdb kept only the in-frame ones, dropping some. The sample shows 1.4 million to 1.5 million clones, about 96% of them seen only once. Sequencing was done on a sample of naive CD4+ T cells sorted from blood. These receptors all come from a man aged 25-45 years in good health. Both conserved end residues are part of each CDR3. A D gene is named only where the DNA matches it firmly. Clone size is shown for a subset of rows, as once, few, many or a class of expanded clone.

d_gene	j_gene	abundance	v_gene	CDR3nt	CDR3aa
.	TRBJ2-1	.	TRBV6-5	TGTGCCAGCAGTCCCTACGGTATATCCTACAATGAGCAGTTCTTC	CASSPYGISYNEQFF
.	TRBJ2-1	.	TRBV14	TGTGCCAGCAGCTCGGACAGCAACAATGAGCAGTTCTTC	CASSSDSNNEQFF
.	TRBJ2-5	.	TRBV28	TGTGCCAGCAGTTTCCCGAGGGCAGAAGAGACCCAGTACTTC	CASSFPRAEETQYF
TRBD1	TRBJ2-7	.	TRBV28	TGTGCCAGCAGTTTATCCGTGACAGGGCTGAACGAGCAGTACTTC	CASSLSVTGLNEQYF
TRBD2	TRBJ2-3	.	TRBV7-7	TGTGCTAGCAGCCCCGGACTAGCGGGTAGCACAGATACGCAGTATTTT	CASSPGLAGSTDTQYF
.	TRBJ2-4	.	TRBV2	TGTGCCAGCAGTGAACCGCGGGTTGGGACCAAAAACATTCAGTACTTC	CASSEPRVGTKNIQYF
.	TRBJ2-1	.	TRBV19	TGTGCCAGCAGACCGCACCGGCGCGACGATGAGCAGTTCTTC	CASRPHRRDDEQFF
TRBD2	TRBJ2-2	.	TRBV9	TGTGCCAGCAGCGTAGTAGCGGGGGACAAGAACACCGGGGAGCTGTTTTTT	CASSVVAGDKNTGELFF
TRBD1	TRBJ1-4	.	TRBV5-1	TGCGCCAGCAGCATAGGACAGGGTTTAACTAATGAAAAACTGTTTTTT	CASSIGQGLTNEKLFF
.	TRBJ2-4	.	TRBV19	TGTGCCAGTACCCCTTGGGGGGGGCCAGCCAAAAACATTCAGTACTTC	CASTPWGGPAKNIQYF
.	TRBJ2-7	.	TRBV11-2	TGTGCCAGCAGCTTGGGCGGACCTATTTACGAGCAGTACTTC	CASSLGGPIYEQYF
TRBD1	TRBJ2-7	.	TRBV5-4	TGTGCCAGCAGCGCCGGACAGGGGCGCGCCCCCTACGAGCAGTACTTC	CASSAGQGRAPYEQYF
.	TRBJ2-5	.	TRBV29-1	TGCAGCGCAGCTGGGACACTACAAGAGACCCAGTACTTC	CSAAGTLQETQYF
.	TRBJ1-1	.	TRBV6-1	TGTGCCAGCAGGGATTCGGGTTACACTGAAGCTTTCTTT	CASRDSGYTEAFF
.	TRBJ1-2	.	TRBV28	TGTGCCAGCAGTTTTCGGGGTGGGGGCTACACCTTC	CASSFRGGGYTF
.	TRBJ2-7	.	TRBV15	TGTGCCACCAGCAGAGAGCGGGGAATCGGATACGAGCAGTACTTC	CATSRERGIGYEQYF
.	TRBJ1-3	.	TRBV2	TGTGCCAGCAGTGAAAACTCTGGAAACACCATATATTTT	CASSENSGNTIYF
.	TRBJ2-1	.	TRBV29-1	TGCAGCGTTGCCCGAGGCAATGAGCAGTTCTTC	CSVARGNEQFF
.	TRBJ2-6	.	TRBV9	TGTGCCAGCAGCGTCGGGCCGCAATCTGGGGCCAACGTCCTGACTTTC	CASSVGPQSGANVLTF
TRBD1	TRBJ2-7	.	TRBV27	TGTGCCAGCAGTTCCCTCTCGGACAGGGCATCCTACGAGCAGTACTTC	CASSSLSDRASYEQYF
TRBD2	TRBJ2-7	.	TRBV5-6	TGTGCCAGCAGCTTGTTTAATGGGAGGGCCCGCGGCGAGCAGTACTTC	CASSLFNGRARGEQYF
.	TRBJ2-7	once	TRBV7-2	TGTGCCAGCAGCTTCGGGGGCGAGCAGTACTTC	CASSFGGEQYF
.	TRBJ2-1	.	TRBV5-6	TGTGCCAGCAGCTTGGCGGGGGTAATTCCGTTCTTC	CASSLAGVIPFF
.	TRBJ2-1	.	TRBV18	TGTGCCAGCTCACCGGGAGGGGGCGCTTACAATGAGCAGTTCTTC	CASSPGGGAYNEQFF
.	TRBJ2-2	.	TRBV11-2	TGTGCCAGCAGTCCCGGGACTCGACCTACCGGGGAGCTGTTTTTT	CASSPGTRPTGELFF
TRBD1	TRBJ2-7	.	TRBV30	TGTGCCTGGAGTTCCCACAGGGGAGATCACTACGAGCAGTACTTC	CAWSSHRGDHYEQYF
.	TRBJ2-3	.	TRBV5-1	TGCGCCAGCAGCCCGCTTGTTGGGCAGGGTGACACAGATACGCAGTATTTT	CASSPLVGQGDTDTQYF
.	TRBJ1-1	.	TRBV6-5	TGTGCCAGCACCCCTTTCCGGGACTACACTGAAGCTTTCTTT	CASTPFRDYTEAFF
TRBD2	TRBJ2-1	.	TRBV2	TGTGCCAGCAGGAGACTAGCGGGATTGGATGAGCAGTTCTTC	CASRRLAGLDEQFF